The T cell receptor (beta chain) described here comes from a study of blood T cells in healthy people across ages. Caucasian, healthy and from Russia, the donors were aged between about 6 and 90. This clonotype was found many times. Sample-barcoded 5' priming and a J-beta primer mix drove a second PCR of about 6 to 12 cycles. Per sample, CDR3-containing paired-end reads numbered at least 2.5 million. MiXCR, run by TCRdb on the 5' RACE reads, gives a single entry per CDR3 protein. The sample lists more than 800,000 distinct CDR3 sequences; 25% to 30% were seen once. The sequenced sample was blood. The sequence came from a woman older than 75 in good health.

CDR3 nucleotide sequence: TGTGCCAGCTCACTTACGCCGGCGGGGGGCACAGATACGCAGTATTTT. Protein product: CASSLTPAGGTDTQYF. The rearrangement joins TRBV18 to TRBJ2-3; 7 nucleotides match TRBD2. CDR3 length equals 16 residues. CDR1 KGHSH and CDR2 LQKENI come from the germline V gene. Losses at the gene ends were 4 bases for V and 1 base for J; bases not matched to a gene: 8.